This T cell receptor beta chain was observed in a study of T cells after yellow fever vaccination. The TCR cDNA carried a universal primer site and UMIs from 5'RACE template switching. TCRdb reanalysed the 5' RACE reads using MiXCR and keeps one entry per CDR3 protein. The sample carries under 400,000 distinct CDR3 sequences, around 10% recorded once. Concerning this clonotype itself: Its specificity is not known. At one end, the junction sequence differs from germline, possibly due to a read error.

Notes on the study in general: The booster response re-showed most primary clones: 96% CD4, roughly 91% CD8. One caveat is that FACS-sorted repertoires could contain abundant clonotypes contaminating from the bulk population.

This TCR was recovered from a man aged 18 to 29 who received the YFV17D yellow fever vaccine. Sequencing was performed on PBMCs, taken on the day of the first yellow fever vaccination.

As DNA, the CDR3 is TGCTGTGCTAGAGATGCCGCGACAGGGGTGTCAGATACGCAGTATTTT. Protein: CCARDAATGVSDTQYF. The J gene is TRBJ2-3, the V gene TRBV20-1; 8 bases match TRBD1. Germline loops: CDR1 DFQATT, CDR2 SNEGSKA (reference sequence). The CDR3 extends over 16 amino acids.